The 11 T cell receptor beta chains given below trace back to one sample, sequenced in a study of control samples from healthy donors and cancer patients. Sequencing was performed with immunoSEQ multiplex PCR; in TCRdb, only in-frame clones are kept and a portion is missing. The sample includes about 110,000 clones, roughly 90% of them seen just once. Sample: PBMCs. The receptors here all came from a woman between 55 and 75 years old with lung cancer.

The chain couples TRBV19 to TRBJ1-1; 7 positions match TRBD1. The ends lost 5 bases at V and 11 bases at J; junction bases unmatched: 11. CDR1 and CDR2 (germline): LNHDA, SQIVND (reference sequence). This CDR3 contains 13 residues. Here the CDR3 reads CASSSDRAASAFF. The CDR3, as DNA: TGTGCCAGTAGTTCCGACAGGGCCGCGAGCGCTTTCTTT.

CDR3 amino acids: CAWSFSLGGDTQYF. The CDR3 DNA is TGTGCCTGGAGTTTTTCATTAGGTGGGGATACGCAGTATTTT. The gene calls are TRBV30 and TRBJ2-3; D ambiguous. CDR1 is GTSNPN, CDR2 SVGIG, per germline (reference sequence). CDR3 length equals 14 residues. V lost 2 bases, J lost 6 bases, and 15 bases lay in between.

The V and J genes are TRBV3-1 (or the pseudogene TRBV3-2) and TRBJ2-1; weak D call: TRBD1 (5 bases). Germline V lookup: CDR1 LGHDT, CDR2 YNNKEL (reference sequence). The CDR3 is 15 residues long. V was pared by 0 bases and J by 6 bases, with 12 bases between. The CDR3 nucleotides are TGTGCCAGCAGCCAAGATCCCCACAGGTCCAATGAGCAGTTCTTC. Its translation is CASSQDPHRSNEQFF.

V gene TRBV5-1 combines with J gene TRBJ2-2, with D perhaps TRBD1 or TRBD2 (5 bases each). The CDR3 is 16 amino acids. The V end was cut by 5 bases, the J end by 0 bases, with 14 bases between. Germline V gives CDR1 SGHRS, CDR2 YFSETQ. For the CDR3, the DNA is TGCGCCAGCAGATCAACCGGGACGGCGAACACCGGGGAGCTGTTTTTT. It yields the protein CASRSTGTANTGELFF.

The rearrangement uses TRBV18 and TRBJ2-7, with D possibly called TRBD1 or TRBD2 (7 bases each). V was shortened by 3 bases and J by 7 bases, with 19 bases between the two germline ends. The germline V gene encodes CDR1 KGHSH and CDR2 LQKENI. CDR3 length: 15 residues. The CDR3 reads CASSPGGGRKIEQYF. The CDR3 coding sequence is TGTGCCAGCTCACCGGGAGGGGGCCGGAAGATTGAGCAGTACTTC.

The chain carries TRBV6-6 and TRBJ1-3; 8 bases match TRBD1. The CDR3 runs 15 residues. V shed 6 bases and J 0 bases; nucleotides not matched to a gene: 4. Germline values: CDR1 MNHNY, CDR2 SVGAGI (reference sequence). The CDR3 sequence is CASSRDRLSGNTIYF. The CDR3 DNA sequence: TGTGCCAGCAGCAGGGACAGGCTCTCTGGAAACACCATATATTTT.

This chain links TRBV30 with TRBJ2-7, with 10 nucleotides matching TRBD2. The CDR3 has 12 residues. Germline V gene lookup returns CDR1 GTSNPN and CDR2 SVGIG (reference sequence). Trimming at V came to 5 bases and at J to 3 bases, leaving 1 base not matched to a gene. The CDR3 here is CAWASGSYEQYF. As DNA, the CDR3 is TGTGCCTGGGCTAGCGGGAGCTACGAGCAGTACTTC.

V gene TRBV19 combines with J gene TRBJ1-3; possibly TRBD1 for D (5 bases). The CDR3 runs to 13 residues. Germline CDR1 reads LNHDA; CDR2 reads SQIVND (reference sequence). V was cut by 7 bases and J by 1 base, with 8 bases left in between. The CDR3 region is CASTTVSGNTIYF. In DNA form, the CDR3 reads TGTGCCAGTACGACAGTTTCTGGAAACACCATATATTTT.

This clone was seen a few times. The V gene is TRBV9, the J gene TRBJ1-3; 9 bases fit TRBD1. This CDR3 has 15 amino acids. J gave up 4 bases and V 4 bases, and 6 bases lay outside the gene matches. The germline CDR1 and CDR2 sequences are SGDLS and YYNGEE. The CDR3 loop reads CASSPPGTGGNTIYF. CDR3 DNA: TGTGCCAGCAGCCCCCCTGGGACAGGGGGAAACACCATATATTTT.

The chain joins TRBV7-6 to TRBJ1-4, with D possibly TRBD1 on 6 matching bases. With 2 bases removed from V and 4 bases from J, the gap between germline ends came to 11 bases. The CDR3 is 15 residues long. CDR1 is SGHVS, CDR2 FNYEAQ, per germline. The CDR3 loop is CASSLRGRDNEKLFF. DNA of the CDR3: TGTGCCAGCAGCTTACGGGGGCGGGATAATGAAAAACTGTTTTTT.

The CDR3 DNA is TGTGCCAGCAGTGAACGCAGGGAGAGGACCGGGGAGCTGTTTTTT. Translated: CASSERRERTGELFF. This chain uses TRBV6-1 with TRBJ2-2; D might be TRBD1 or TRBD2, each matching 5 bases. CDR3 length: 15 residues. Looked up from germline, CDR1 is MNHNS and CDR2 is SASEGT. V lost 2 bases to trimming and J lost 5 bases, with 12 bases between them.